This T cell receptor beta chain was identified in a study of beta chain features in type 1 diabetes. Study-wide points: There were fewer insertions and more deletions at the VDJ junctions of type 1 diabetes patients. Compared with healthy donors, patients appeared to share more similar naive, central memory and regulatory TCRB repertoires. Small HLA sub-analyses could not settle whether HLA shapes TCRB rearrangement.

Trimming pared 5 bases from V and 3 bases from J, leaving 8 bases between. Germline CDR1 reads LNHDA; CDR2 reads SQIVND (reference sequence). The length of the CDR3 is 14 residues. Every isolated RNA sample was fully reverse transcribed, so sequencing captured expressed TCRB transcripts. The assay was immunoSEQ multiplex PCR, and TCRdb's table has in-frame clones only and misses some. Of roughly 230,000 clones in the sample, 9% to 10% were seen once. With regard to this clone: Antigen unknown.

This sequence joins TRBV19 and TRBJ2-6, with D hard to call. The sample consisted of naive CD4+ T cells from blood. The TCR originated in a woman between 18 and 30 years old in good health. The CDR3 reads CASSPYGGANVLTF. The CDR3 nucleotides are TGTGCCAGTAGTCCTTACGGTGGGGCCAACGTCCTGACTTTC.